This TCR beta chain is drawn from a study of glioma-infiltrating T cells. This clonotype was seen at least ten times. The CDR3 consists of 15 residues. The germline CDR1 and CDR2 sequences are LNHNV and YYDKDF (reference sequence). V was clipped by 7 bases and J by 4 bases, with 17 bases between them. Amplification of TCR alpha and beta CDR3 regions from RNA used iRepertoire nested multiplex PCR. In TCRdb, the multiplex PCR reads were re-called with MiXCR into one record per CDR3 protein. The sample consists of around 170,000 distinct CDR3 sequences, about 47% of them appearing once. This clonotype was obtained from a human donor with low-grade glioma or glioblastoma, undergoing nonglioma brain surgery, or in good health (not recorded which). Material for sequencing was glioma tissue, nonneoplastic brain tissue, or PBMCs (not recorded which). The V call is TRBV15, the J call TRBJ2-1; the D is unclear. The CDR3 protein is CATTQIKIGYNEQFF. DNA for the CDR3: TGTGCCACCACCCAAATAAAAATAGGTTACAATGAGCAGTTCTTC.